This TCR beta chain stems from a study of post-analysis software for immune sequencing data. Looking at the study overall: The disease courses covered relapsing-remitting, secondary progressive and progressive-relapsing multiple sclerosis.

About this clonotype: What it recognizes is unknown.

Study-wide results and limits: Patients had higher frequencies than controls of about five TRBV segments, including TRBV5-6, TRBV5-1 and TRBV20-1. With F measure, samples from one preparation batch clustered together strongly. Versus controls, multiple sclerosis patients showed significantly lower diversity (normalized Chao1).

cDNA libraries for TCR beta contained unique molecular identifiers. In TCRdb, the PCR reads were re-called with MiXCR into one record per CDR3 protein. This table has 800,000 to 950,000 distinct CDR3 sequences, 53% appearing once. Trimming cost V 1 base and J 7 bases, with 20 bases left between them. The CDR3 sequence is 17 residues long. This receptor was taken from a girl under 18 with multiple sclerosis. The chain links TRBV12-3 or TRBV12-4 to TRBJ2-4; D may be TRBD2 (6 bases). The source material was blood. As DNA, the CDR3 is TGTGCCAGCAGTTTAGATAGCGGCACCACCTATAGGAACATTCAGTACTTC. Protein sequence: CASSLDSGTTYRNIQYF.